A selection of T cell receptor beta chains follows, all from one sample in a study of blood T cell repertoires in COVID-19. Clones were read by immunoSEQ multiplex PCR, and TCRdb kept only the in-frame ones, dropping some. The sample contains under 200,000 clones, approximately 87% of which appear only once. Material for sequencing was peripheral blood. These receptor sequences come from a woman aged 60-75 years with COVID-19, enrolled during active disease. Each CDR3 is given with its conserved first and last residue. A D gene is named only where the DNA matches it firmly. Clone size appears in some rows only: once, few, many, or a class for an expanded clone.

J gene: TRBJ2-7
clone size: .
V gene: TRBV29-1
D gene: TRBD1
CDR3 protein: CSVKGQGDEQYF
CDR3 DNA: TGCAGCGTAAAGGGACAGGGGGACGAGCAGTACTTC

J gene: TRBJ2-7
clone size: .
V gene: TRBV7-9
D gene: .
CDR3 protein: CASSLAGGSWEQYF
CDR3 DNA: TGTGCCAGCAGCTTAGCGGGGGGTAGTTGGGAGCAGTACTTC

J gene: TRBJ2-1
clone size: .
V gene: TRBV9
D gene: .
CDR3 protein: CASSAFRETNEQFF
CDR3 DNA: TGTGCCAGCAGCGCCTTCCGGGAGACGAATGAGCAGTTCTTC

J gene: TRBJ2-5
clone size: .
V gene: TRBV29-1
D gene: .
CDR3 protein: CSGEEGETQYF
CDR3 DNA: TGCAGCGGGGAGGAGGGAGAGACCCAGTACTTC

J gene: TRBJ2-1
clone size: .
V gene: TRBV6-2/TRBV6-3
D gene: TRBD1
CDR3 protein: CASSSAGQGANEQFF
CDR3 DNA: TGTGCCAGCAGTTCCGCGGGACAGGGGGCAAATGAGCAGTTCTTC

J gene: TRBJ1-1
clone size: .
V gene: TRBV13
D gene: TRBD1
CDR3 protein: CASSLGRQGRNTEAFF
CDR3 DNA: TGTGCCAGCAGCTTAGGAAGACAGGGACGGAACACTGAAGCTTTCTTT

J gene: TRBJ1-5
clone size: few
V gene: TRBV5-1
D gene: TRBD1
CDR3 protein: CASSQGQGQPQHF
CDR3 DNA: TGCGCCAGCAGCCAGGGACAGGGCCAGCCCCAGCATTTT

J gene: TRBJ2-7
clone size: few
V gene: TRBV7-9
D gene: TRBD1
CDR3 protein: CASSPWTGSYEQYF
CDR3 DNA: TGTGCCAGCAGCCCATGGACAGGGAGCTACGAGCAGTACTTC

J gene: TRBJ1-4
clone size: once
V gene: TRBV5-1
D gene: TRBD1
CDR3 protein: CASSLPRQGGGEKLFF
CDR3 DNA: TGCGCCAGCAGCTTACCCAGACAGGGCGGTGGTGAAAAACTGTTTTTT

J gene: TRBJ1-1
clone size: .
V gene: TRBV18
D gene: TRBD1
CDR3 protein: CASSPAGQGPEAFF
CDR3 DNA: TGTGCCAGCTCACCCGCGGGACAGGGTCCTGAAGCTTTCTTT

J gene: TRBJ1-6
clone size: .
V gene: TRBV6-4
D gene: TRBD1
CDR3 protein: CASRPGQGNSPLHF
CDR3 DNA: TGTGCCAGCAGACCGGGACAGGGGAATTCACCCCTCCACTTT

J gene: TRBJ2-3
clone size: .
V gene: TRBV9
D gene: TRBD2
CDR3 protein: CASSVRTSGDTDTQYF
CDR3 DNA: TGTGCCAGCAGCGTAAGGACTAGCGGGGACACAGATACGCAGTATTTT

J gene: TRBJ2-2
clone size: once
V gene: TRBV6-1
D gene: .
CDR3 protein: CASSAFRDLANTGELFF
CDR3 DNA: TGTGCCAGCAGTGCATTCCGGGACTTAGCGAACACCGGGGAGCTGTTTTTT

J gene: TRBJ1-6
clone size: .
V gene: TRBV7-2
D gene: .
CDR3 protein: CASSSYNSPLHF
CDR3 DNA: TGTGCCAGCAGCTCTTATAATTCACCCCTCCACTTT

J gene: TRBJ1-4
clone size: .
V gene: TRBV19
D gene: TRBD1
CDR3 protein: CASSMRQGATANEKLFF
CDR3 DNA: TGTGCCAGTAGTATGAGGCAGGGGGCCACGGCTAATGAAAAACTGTTTTTT

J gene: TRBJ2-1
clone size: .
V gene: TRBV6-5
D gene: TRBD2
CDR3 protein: CASSYSGGARNNEQFF
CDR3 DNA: TGTGCCAGCAGTTACTCGGGAGGGGCGCGGAACAATGAGCAGTTCTTC

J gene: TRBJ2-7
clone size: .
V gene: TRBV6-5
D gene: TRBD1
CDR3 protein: CASSRDRDEQYF
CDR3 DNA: TGTGCCAGCAGCCGAGACAGGGACGAGCAGTACTTC

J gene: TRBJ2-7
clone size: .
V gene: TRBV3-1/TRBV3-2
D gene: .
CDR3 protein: CASSHAIEQYF
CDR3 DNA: TGTGCCAGCAGCCATGCGATCGAGCAGTACTTC

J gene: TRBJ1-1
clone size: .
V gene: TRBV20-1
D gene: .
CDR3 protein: CSARVEAEAFF
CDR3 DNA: TGCAGTGCTAGAGTTGAGGCTGAAGCTTTCTTT

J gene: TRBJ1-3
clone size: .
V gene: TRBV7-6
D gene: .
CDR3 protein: CASSLVPTSKGNTIYF
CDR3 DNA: TGTGCCAGCAGCTTAGTCCCAACATCGAAAGGAAACACCATATATTTT

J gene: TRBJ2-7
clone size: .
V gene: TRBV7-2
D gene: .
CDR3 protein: CASTSVGGIEQYF
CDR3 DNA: TGTGCCAGCACCTCGGTTGGAGGGATCGAGCAGTACTTC

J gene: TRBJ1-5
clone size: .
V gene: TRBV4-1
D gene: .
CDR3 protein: CASSQDSGGEQPQHF
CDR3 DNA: TGCGCCAGCAGCCAAGATTCGGGGGGTGAACAGCCCCAGCATTTT

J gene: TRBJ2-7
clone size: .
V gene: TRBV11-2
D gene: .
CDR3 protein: CASSKGLGIHEQYF
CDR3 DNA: TGTGCCAGCAGCAAGGGGCTTGGGATTCACGAGCAGTACTTC

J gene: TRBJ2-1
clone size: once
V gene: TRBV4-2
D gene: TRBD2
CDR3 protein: CASSQDGGSGRPDNEQFF
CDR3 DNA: TGTGCCAGCAGCCAAGATGGGGGTAGCGGGAGGCCTGACAATGAGCAGTTCTTC

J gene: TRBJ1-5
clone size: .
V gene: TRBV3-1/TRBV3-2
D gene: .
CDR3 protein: CASSQGSVGNQPQHF
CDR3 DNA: TGTGCCAGCAGCCAAGGGTCAGTGGGCAATCAGCCCCAGCATTTT

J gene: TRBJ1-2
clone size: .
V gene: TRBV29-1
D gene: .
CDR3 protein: CSVSGTRDYGYTF
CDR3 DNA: TGCAGCGTTTCTGGCACTCGGGACTATGGCTACACCTTC

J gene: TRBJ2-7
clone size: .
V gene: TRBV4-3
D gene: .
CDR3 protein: CASSQGAGSYEQYF
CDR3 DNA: TGCGCCAGCAGCCAAGGAGCAGGCTCCTACGAGCAGTACTTC

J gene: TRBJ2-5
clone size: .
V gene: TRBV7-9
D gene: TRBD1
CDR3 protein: CASSLAGTGGETQYF
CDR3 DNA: TGTGCCAGCAGCTTAGCTGGGACAGGGGGCGAGACCCAGTACTTC

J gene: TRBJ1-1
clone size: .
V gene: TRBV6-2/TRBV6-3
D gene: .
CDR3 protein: CASSPRQSRLTSEAFF
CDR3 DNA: TGTGCCAGCAGTCCCAGACAGTCGAGGCTCACCTCAGAAGCTTTCTTT

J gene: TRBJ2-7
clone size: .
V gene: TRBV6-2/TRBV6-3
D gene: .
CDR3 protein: CASSQRQKITYEQYF
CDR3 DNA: TGTGCCAGCAGTCAGAGACAGAAGATAACCTACGAGCAGTACTTC

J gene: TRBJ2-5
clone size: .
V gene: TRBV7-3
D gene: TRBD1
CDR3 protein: CASSSGTGEETQYF
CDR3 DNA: TGTGCCAGCAGCTCCGGGACAGGGGAAGAGACCCAGTACTTC

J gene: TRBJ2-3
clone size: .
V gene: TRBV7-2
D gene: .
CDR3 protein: CASSFEFTDTQYF
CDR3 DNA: TGTGCCAGCAGCTTCGAGTTCACAGATACGCAGTATTTT

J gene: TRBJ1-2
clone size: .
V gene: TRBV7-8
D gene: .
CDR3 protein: CASSLAGRDGTYGYTF
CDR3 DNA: TGTGCCAGCAGCTTAGCGGGGAGGGACGGAACTTATGGCTACACCTTC

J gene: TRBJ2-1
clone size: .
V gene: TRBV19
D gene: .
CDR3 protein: CASTQGGVLNEQFF
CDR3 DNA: TGTGCCAGCACTCAGGGGGGTGTTTTGAATGAGCAGTTCTTC

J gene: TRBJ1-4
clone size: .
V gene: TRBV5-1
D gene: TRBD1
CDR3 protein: CASSLSVTGSGGKLFF
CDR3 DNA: TGCGCCAGCAGCTTATCGGTGACAGGGTCGGGTGGAAAACTGTTTTTT

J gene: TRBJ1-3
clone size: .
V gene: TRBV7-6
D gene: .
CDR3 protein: CASSLGVADTIYF
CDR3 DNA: TGTGCCAGCAGCTTAGGGGTGGCGGACACCATATATTTT

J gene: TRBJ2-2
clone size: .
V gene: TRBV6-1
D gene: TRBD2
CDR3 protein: CASSLTSGGTGELFF
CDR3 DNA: TGTGCCAGCAGCTTGACTAGCGGGGGCACCGGGGAGCTGTTTTTT

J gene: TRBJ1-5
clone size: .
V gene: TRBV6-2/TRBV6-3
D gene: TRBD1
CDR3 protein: CASRRTGDNQPQHF
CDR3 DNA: TGTGCCAGCCGCCGGACAGGGGATAATCAGCCCCAGCATTTT

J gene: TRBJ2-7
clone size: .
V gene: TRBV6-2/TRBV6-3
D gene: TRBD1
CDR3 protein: CASSYPPGQRTYEQYF
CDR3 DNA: TGTGCCAGCAGTTACCCTCCGGGACAGAGGACCTACGAGCAGTACTTC

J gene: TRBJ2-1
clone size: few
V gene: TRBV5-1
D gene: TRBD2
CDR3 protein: CASSPTSGSVNEQFF
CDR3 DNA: TGCGCCAGCAGCCCGACTAGCGGGAGCGTGAATGAGCAGTTCTTC

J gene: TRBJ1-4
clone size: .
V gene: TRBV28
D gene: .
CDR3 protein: CASSSSGRNNEKLFF
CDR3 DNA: TGTGCCAGCAGTTCATCCGGGAGGAATAATGAAAAACTGTTTTTT

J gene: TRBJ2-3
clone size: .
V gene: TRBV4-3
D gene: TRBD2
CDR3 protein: CASSQDKAGADTQYF
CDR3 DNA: TGCGCCAGCAGCCAAGATAAGGCGGGAGCAGATACGCAGTATTTT

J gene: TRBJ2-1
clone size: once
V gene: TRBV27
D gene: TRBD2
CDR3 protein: CASSPRTGLAGGPGEQFF
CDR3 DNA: TGTGCCAGCAGTCCCCGAACGGGACTAGCGGGAGGGCCCGGTGAGCAGTTCTTC

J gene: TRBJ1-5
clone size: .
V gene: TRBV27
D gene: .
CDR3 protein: CASSWRGGGSNQPQHF
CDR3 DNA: TGTGCCAGCAGTTGGAGGGGCGGGGGTAGCAATCAGCCCCAGCATTTT

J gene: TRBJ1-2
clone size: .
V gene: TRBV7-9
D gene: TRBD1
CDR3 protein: CASSFETGDGYTF
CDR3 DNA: TGTGCCAGCAGCTTTGAAACAGGGGATGGCTACACCTTC

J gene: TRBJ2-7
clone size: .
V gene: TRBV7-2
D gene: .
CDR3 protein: CASSLGLPRYEQYF
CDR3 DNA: TGTGCCAGCAGCTTAGGGTTACCTAGGTACGAGCAGTACTTC

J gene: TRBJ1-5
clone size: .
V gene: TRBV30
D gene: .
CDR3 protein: CAWSEGVYSNQPQHF
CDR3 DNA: TGTGCCTGGAGTGAGGGGGTTTATAGCAATCAGCCCCAGCATTTT

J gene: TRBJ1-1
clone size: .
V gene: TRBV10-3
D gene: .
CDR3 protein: CAISGVNTEAFF
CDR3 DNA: TGTGCCATCAGTGGAGTGAACACTGAAGCTTTCTTT

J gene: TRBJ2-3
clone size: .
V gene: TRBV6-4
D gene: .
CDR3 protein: CASSGDSTDTQYF
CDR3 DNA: TGTGCCAGCAGTGGGGACTCCACAGATACGCAGTATTTT

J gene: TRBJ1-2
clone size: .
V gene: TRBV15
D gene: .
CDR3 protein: CATSRTGLEYGYTF
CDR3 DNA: TGTGCCACCAGCAGAACAGGTCTGGAGTATGGCTACACCTTC

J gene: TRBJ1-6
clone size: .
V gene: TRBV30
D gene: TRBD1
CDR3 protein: CAQETGSSPLHF
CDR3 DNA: TGTGCCCAGGAGACAGGGTCCTCACCCCTCCACTTT

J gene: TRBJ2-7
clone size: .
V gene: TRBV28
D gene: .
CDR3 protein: CASSLLGRSRYEQYF
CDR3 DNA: TGTGCCAGCAGTTTATTGGGCAGGTCGCGCTACGAGCAGTACTTC

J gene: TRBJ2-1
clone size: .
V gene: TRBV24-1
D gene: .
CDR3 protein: CATSASGTRGNEQFF
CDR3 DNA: TGTGCCACCAGTGCCTCCGGGACAAGGGGTAATGAGCAGTTCTTC

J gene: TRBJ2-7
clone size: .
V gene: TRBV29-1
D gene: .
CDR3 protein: CSVVGVGYEQYF
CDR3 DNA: TGCAGCGTTGTGGGAGTCGGGTACGAGCAGTACTTC